The present entry profiles one TCR beta chain with its context. The data stem from a study of blood T cell repertoires in COVID-19. About the study: Spain, Italy and the United States supplied samples that represented acute and convalescent COVID-19. T cells, B-cell-depleted T cells, or PBMCs provided the cDNA or gDNA that served as material.

Methods used by the authors: Using reference gene primer amplification, nucleated cell counts were estimated. The data were produced by immunoSEQ multiplex PCR, yet TCRdb's version contains in-frame clones alone and is incomplete. The D gene and trimming were derived from the DNA, and the V and J assignments and clone size from that table. The sample records 200,000 to 250,000 clones, 83% being singletons. Germline V lookup: CDR1 KGHSH, CDR2 LQKENI. The CDR3 runs 16 residues. After removal of 5 bases from V and 0 bases from J, the junction contained 3 bases not matched to a gene. The gene calls are TRBV18 and TRBJ2-6, with TRBD2 matching over 8 bases. Sequencing was performed on peripheral blood. This TCR derives from a man between 50 and 59 years old with active or convalescent COVID-19. Here the CDR3 reads CASSSGRGSGANVLTF. The CDR3 region has the DNA TGTGCCAGCTCATCCGGGAGGGGCTCTGGGGCCAACGTCCTGACTTTC.